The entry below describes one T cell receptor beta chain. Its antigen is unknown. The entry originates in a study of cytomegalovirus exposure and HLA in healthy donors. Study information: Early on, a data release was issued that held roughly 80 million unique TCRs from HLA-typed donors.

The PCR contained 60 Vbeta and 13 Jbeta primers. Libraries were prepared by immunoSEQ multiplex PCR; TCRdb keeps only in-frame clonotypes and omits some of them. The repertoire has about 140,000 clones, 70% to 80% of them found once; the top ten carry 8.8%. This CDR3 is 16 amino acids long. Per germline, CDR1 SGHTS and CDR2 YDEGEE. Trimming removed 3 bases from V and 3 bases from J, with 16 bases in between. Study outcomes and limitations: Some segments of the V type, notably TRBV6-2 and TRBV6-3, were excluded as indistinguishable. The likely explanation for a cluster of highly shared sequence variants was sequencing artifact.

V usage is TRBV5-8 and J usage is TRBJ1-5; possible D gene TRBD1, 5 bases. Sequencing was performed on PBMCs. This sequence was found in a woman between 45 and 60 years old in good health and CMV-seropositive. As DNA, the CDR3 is TGTGCCAGCAGCTGGGGGACGGGAGCTTTCAATCAGCCCCAGCATTTT. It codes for CASSWGTGAFNQPQHF.